A single sample is the source of the 8 T cell receptor beta chains below, sequenced in a study of molecular identifiers for immune sequencing clone quantification. A single record per CDR3 protein comes from TCRdb applying MiXCR to the PCR reads. The sample includes about 68,000 distinct CDR3 sequences, 15% to 20% of them seen just once. What was sequenced was naive CD8+ T cells from blood, with Jurkat cell RNA spiked in. As for subset: FACS-sorted CD8+CD4-CCR7+CD45RA+ naive T cells. The receptors were gathered from a human donor in good health. Some libraries in this study had Jurkat cell RNA spiked in.

This clonotype occurred many times. The chain recombines TRBV7-8 with TRBJ2-1; TRBD2 matches 12 bases. The length of the CDR3 is 16 residues. Losses at the gene ends were 4 bases for V and 8 bases for J; bases not matched to a gene: 9. Germline lookup yields CDR1 SGHVS and CDR2 FQNEAQ. The CDR3 region is CASSSGLAGGSHEQFF. CDR3 in DNA: TGTGCCAGCAGCTCGGGGCTAGCGGGAGGGTCCCATGAGCAGTTCTTC.

This clonotype was counted ten times or more. The genes are TRBV7-6 and TRBJ2-3, with TRBD2 as a possible D gene (5 bases). This CDR3 is 14 amino acids long. Looked up from germline, CDR1 is SGHVS and CDR2 is FNYEAQ. With 4 bases removed from V and 4 bases from J, the gap between germline ends came to 12 bases. The CDR3 loop reads CASSYTKRADTQYF. The CDR3 DNA reads TGTGCCAGCAGCTATACAAAGAGGGCAGATACGCAGTATTTT.

The chain recombines TRBV27 with TRBJ2-3; D remains ambiguous. V was shortened by 6 bases and J by 3 bases, with 13 bases between the two germline ends. CDR1 is MNHEY and CDR2 is SMNVEV in the germline V gene (reference sequence). This CDR3 region has 14 residues. The CDR3 DNA sequence: TGTGCCAGCAGATGGGTACCTTTTACAGATACGCAGTATTTT. This sequence encodes CASRWVPFTDTQYF.

This clonotype was detected ten times or more. The rearrangement joins TRBV4-3 to TRBJ2-7; 9 bases line up with TRBD2. The CDR3 covers 16 residues. The ends lost 0 bases at V and 5 bases at J; junction bases unmatched: 8. Germline V gene lookup returns CDR1 LGHNA and CDR2 YSLEER. The CDR3 loop is CASSQDGSGRWNEQYF. CDR3 in DNA: TGCGCCAGCAGCCAAGATGGTAGCGGGAGATGGAACGAGCAGTACTTC.

In its sample, this clonotype was seen many times. V gene TRBV7-9 combines with J gene TRBJ1-4; D remains ambiguous. This CDR3 is 12 amino acids long. Germline V gene sequence: CDR1 SEHNR, CDR2 FQNEAQ (reference sequence). V gave up 4 bases and J gave up 8 bases, with 8 bases separating them. The CDR3 region has the DNA TGTGCCAGCAGCTCCAGCGGGGAAAAACTGTTTTTT. As protein: CASSSSGEKLFF.

Details on this clonotype: A much larger clone lies one base from this, so it may be a read error. The J gene is TRBJ2-1, the V gene TRBV12-3 or TRBV12-4; TRBD2 agrees at 14 bases. The CDR3 spans 17 residues. The CDR3 is CAGSPRTSGRSYNEQFF. The CDR3 DNA is TGTGCCGGCAGTCCCCGGACTAGCGGGAGGAGTTACAATGAGCAGTTCTTC.

This clonotype has ten or more counts. The chain employs TRBV2 and TRBJ2-6; no reliable D call. V shed 9 bases and J shed 0 bases, with 12 bases lying between them. CDR1 SNHLY and CDR2 FYNNEI come from the germline V gene. CDR3 length: 15 amino acids. DNA for the CDR3: TGTGCCAGTGCCGACGGGCACTCTGGGGCCAACGTCCTGACTTTC. Translated, it gives CASADGHSGANVLTF.

As to this clonotype: A much larger clone lies one base from this, so it may be a read error. V gene TRBV28 combines with J gene TRBJ2-1; D remains ambiguous. Trimming pared 8 bases from V and 5 bases from J, leaving 7 bases between. This CDR3 comprises 11 residues. The germline CDR1 and CDR2 sequences are MDHEN and SYDVKM. DNA of the CDR3: TGTGCCAGCGGCACAGACAATGAGCAGTTCTTC. It translates to CASGTDNEQFF.